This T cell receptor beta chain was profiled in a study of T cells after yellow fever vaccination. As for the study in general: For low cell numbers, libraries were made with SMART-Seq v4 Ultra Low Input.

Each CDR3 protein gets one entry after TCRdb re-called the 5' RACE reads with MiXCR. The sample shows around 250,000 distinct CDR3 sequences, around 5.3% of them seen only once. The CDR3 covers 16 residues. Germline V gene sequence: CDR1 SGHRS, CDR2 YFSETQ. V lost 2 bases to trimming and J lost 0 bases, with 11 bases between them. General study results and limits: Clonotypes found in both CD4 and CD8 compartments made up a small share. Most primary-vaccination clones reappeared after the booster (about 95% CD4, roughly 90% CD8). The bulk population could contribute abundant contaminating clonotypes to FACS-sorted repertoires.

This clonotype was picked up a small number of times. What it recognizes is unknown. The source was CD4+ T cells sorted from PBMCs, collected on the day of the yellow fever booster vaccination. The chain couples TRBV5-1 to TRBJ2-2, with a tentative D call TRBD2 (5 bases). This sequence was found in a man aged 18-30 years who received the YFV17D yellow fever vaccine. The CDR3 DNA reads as TGCGCCAGCAGCTTCTCGGGGATCACGAACACCGGGGAGCTGTTTTTT. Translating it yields CASSFSGITNTGELFF.